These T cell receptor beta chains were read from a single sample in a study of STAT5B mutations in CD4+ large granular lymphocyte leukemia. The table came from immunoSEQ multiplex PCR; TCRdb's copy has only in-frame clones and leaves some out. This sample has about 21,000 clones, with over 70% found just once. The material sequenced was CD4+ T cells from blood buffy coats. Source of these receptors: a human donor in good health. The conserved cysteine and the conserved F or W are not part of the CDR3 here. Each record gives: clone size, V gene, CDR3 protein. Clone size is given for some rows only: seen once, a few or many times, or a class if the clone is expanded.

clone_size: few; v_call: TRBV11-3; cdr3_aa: ASSLRLELF
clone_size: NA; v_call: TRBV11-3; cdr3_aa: ASSLAGGGYGYT
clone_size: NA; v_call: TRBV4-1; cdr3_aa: ASSQERGRGYNEQF
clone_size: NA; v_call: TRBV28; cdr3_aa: ASSSRRGVEETQY
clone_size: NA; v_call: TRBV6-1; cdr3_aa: ASDRGHGNTIY
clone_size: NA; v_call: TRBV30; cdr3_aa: AWSEPGQRSGNTIY
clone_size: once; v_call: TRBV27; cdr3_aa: ASSLGGNTEAF
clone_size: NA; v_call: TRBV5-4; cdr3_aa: ASSLAPSDTQY
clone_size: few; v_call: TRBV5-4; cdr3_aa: ASSLGQMNTEAF
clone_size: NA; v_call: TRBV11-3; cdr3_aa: ASRLDPAVNTQY
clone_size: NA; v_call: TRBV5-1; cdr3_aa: ASSPGGSGRDSNEQF
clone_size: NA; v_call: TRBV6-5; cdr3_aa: ASSYQESYGYT
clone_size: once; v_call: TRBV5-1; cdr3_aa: ASSLVGDLVTYEQY
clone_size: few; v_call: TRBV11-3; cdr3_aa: ASSSREQDTGELF
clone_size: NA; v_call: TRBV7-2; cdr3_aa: ASSKAGGSYNEQF
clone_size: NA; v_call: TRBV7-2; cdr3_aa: ASSNDNHQPQH
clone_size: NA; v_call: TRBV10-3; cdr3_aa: ATGLAEFYEQY
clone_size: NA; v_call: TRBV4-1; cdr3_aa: ASSQGGSFFSGNTIY
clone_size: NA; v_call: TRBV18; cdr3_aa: ASSPGTDYGYT
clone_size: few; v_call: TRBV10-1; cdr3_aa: ASSDYGVGTDTQY
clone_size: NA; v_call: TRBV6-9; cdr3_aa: ASSGVKRQETQY
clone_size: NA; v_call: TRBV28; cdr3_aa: ASSLGDTGKGYT
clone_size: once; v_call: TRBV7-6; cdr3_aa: ASSPTVIANTGELF
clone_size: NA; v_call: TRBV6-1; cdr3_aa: ASRPDLARDQPQH
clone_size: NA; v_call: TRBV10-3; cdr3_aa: AISDFGGNQPQH
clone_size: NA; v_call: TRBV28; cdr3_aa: ASSFSAGVGSPLH
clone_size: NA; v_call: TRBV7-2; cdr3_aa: ASSLDRVGNTEAF
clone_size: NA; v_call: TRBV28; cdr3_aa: ASGASRVTGGTQY
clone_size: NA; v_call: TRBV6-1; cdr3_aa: ASSVLDADQPQH
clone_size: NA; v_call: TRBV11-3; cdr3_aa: ASSLEGDTYYNEQF
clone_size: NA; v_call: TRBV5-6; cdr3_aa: ASSSRRLSGNTIY
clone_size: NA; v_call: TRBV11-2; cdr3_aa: ASSGGQTSLSGANVLT
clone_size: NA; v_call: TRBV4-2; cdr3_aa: ASSLQGETQY
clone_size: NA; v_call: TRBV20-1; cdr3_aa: SGLWNIQY
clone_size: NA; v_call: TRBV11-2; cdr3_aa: ASSAKPDTQY
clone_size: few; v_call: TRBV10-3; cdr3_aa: AIGDSYEQY
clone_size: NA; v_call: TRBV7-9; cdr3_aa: ASSLGTGVGSPLH
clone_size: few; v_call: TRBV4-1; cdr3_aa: ASSQLGVGSDGYT